The 10 T cell receptor beta chains reported below all come from one sample, sequenced in a study of PD-L1 blockade in urothelial cancer. The table came from immunoSEQ multiplex PCR; TCRdb's copy has only in-frame clones and leaves some out. The table records tens of thousands of clones, around 93% of them present only once. Time point noted: peripheral blood 6 weeks after treatment start. The sequencing used PBMCs, collected around atezolizumab (anti-PD-L1) treatment. The receptors were sampled from a woman of 80 years or more with urothelial cancer.

The chain carries TRBV10-3 and TRBJ2-4; 7 nucleotides agree with TRBD1. Germline V gene lookup returns CDR1 ENHRY and CDR2 SYGVKD. J lost 13 bases, V lost 0 bases, and 6 bases had no gene match. The CDR3 loop spans 13 amino acids. The CDR3 DNA is TGTGCCATCAGTGAGTCAGCAGGGGGACGCCAGTACTTC. Translation: CAISESAGGRQYF.

This clone was seen a single time. This rearrangement joins TRBV4-2 to TRBJ2-7; TRBD2 agrees at 7 bases. Germline CDR1 and CDR2: LGHNA and YNFKEQ. The CDR3 sequence is 16 residues long. V lost 0 bases to trimming and J lost 6 bases; unmatched junction nucleotides: 11. The CDR3 region is CASSQDRLADRSEQYF. The CDR3, as DNA: TGTGCCAGCAGCCAAGATCGGCTAGCGGACCGGAGCGAGCAGTACTTC.

V gene TRBV27 combines with J gene TRBJ1-3; D might be TRBD1 (6 bases). Germline CDR1 reads MNHEY; CDR2 reads SMNVEV (reference sequence). The CDR3 loop spans 15 amino acids. V lost 5 bases, J lost 1 base, and 12 bases lay in between. The chain's CDR3 is CASSPYRESGNTIYF. CDR3 bases: TGTGCCAGCAGTCCATACAGGGAATCTGGAAACACCATATATTTT.

This chain uses TRBV10-3 with TRBJ1-3; 7 bases match TRBD1. The V and J ends lost 4 bases and 15 bases, in that order; junction bases with no gene match: 9. The CDR3 runs to 12 residues. Germline lookup yields CDR1 ENHRY and CDR2 SYGVKD. CDR3: CAISGSVRDRYF. CDR3 in DNA: TGTGCCATCAGTGGGTCGGTTCGGGACAGATATTTT.

The rearrangement joins TRBV7-2 to TRBJ2-5; D gene ambiguous. In germline, CDR1 is SGHTA, CDR2 FQGNSA. The V gene lost 1 base and the J gene lost 4 bases, with 7 bases spanning the gap. The CDR3 contains 13 residues. As DNA, the CDR3 is TGTGCCAGCAGCTTAGGTCTTTCAGAGACCCAGTACTTC. Its translation is CASSLGLSETQYF. Complete variable domain (other parts from reference TRBV7-2 and TRBJ2-5): GAGVSQSPSNKVTEKGKDVELRCDPISGHTALYWYRQSLGQGLEFLIYFQGNSAPDKSGLPSDRFSAERTGGSVSTLTIQRTQQEDSAVYLCASSLGLSETQYFGPGTRLLVL.

CDR3 amino acids: CAGGYSGRTYEQYF. CDR3 bases: TGTGCTGGCGGCTATAGCGGGAGAACCTACGAGCAGTACTTC. V gene TRBV30 combines with J gene TRBJ2-7, with 9 bases identical to TRBD2. There are 14 residues in the CDR3. Germline loops: CDR1 GTSNPN, CDR2 SVGIG (reference sequence). Filled out from reference TRBV30 and TRBJ2-7, the complete variable domain reads SQTIHQWPATLVQPVGSPLSLECTVEGTSNPNLYWYRQAAGRGLQLLFYSVGIGQISSEVPQNLSASRPQDRQFILSSKKLLLSDSGFYLCAGGYSGRTYEQYFGPGTRLTVT.

The chain uses TRBV5-1 and TRBJ2-5; 9 bases align to TRBD2. V gave up 0 bases and J gave up 5 bases; unmatched junction bases: 5. Germline CDR1 and CDR2: SGHRS and YFSETQ. The length of the CDR3 is 15 residues. The CDR3 DNA reads TGCGCCAGCAGCTTGGCTAGCGGGATTGTGGAGACCCAGTACTTC. Amino acid sequence: CASSLASGIVETQYF.

The genes are TRBV6-1 and TRBJ2-1; a possible D gene is TRBD2 (6 bases). CDR1 is MNHNS, CDR2 SASEGT, per germline. The CDR3 spans 15 residues. With 3 bases removed from V and 7 bases from J, the gap between germline ends came to 16 bases. CDR3 sequence: CASSERLNAGNEQFF. The CDR3 DNA sequence: TGTGCCAGCAGTGAGAGGCTCAATGCGGGGAATGAGCAGTTCTTC.

This clone showed up just once. This CDR3 reads CASSHSLAGGPNTGELFF. CDR3 nucleotide sequence: TGCGCCAGCAGCCACTCCCTAGCGGGAGGCCCTAACACCGGGGAGCTGTTTTTT. The rearrangement links TRBV4-1 to TRBJ2-2; TRBD2 matches 11 bases. The CDR3 has 18 residues. Germline-derived CDR1 and CDR2 are MGHRA and YSYEKL. V shed 3 bases, J shed 2 bases, and the junction held 8 bases outside the gene matches.

The chain joins TRBV9 to TRBJ2-2; the D is unclear. This CDR3 contains 14 residues. Germline V gene sequence: CDR1 SGDLS, CDR2 YYNGEE. The V and J ends lost 4 bases and 8 bases respectively, with 15 bases between them. The CDR3 bases are TGTGCCAGCAGCTTTACTACTACACGAGGGGAGCTGTTTTTT. Translating it yields CASSFTTTRGELFF.